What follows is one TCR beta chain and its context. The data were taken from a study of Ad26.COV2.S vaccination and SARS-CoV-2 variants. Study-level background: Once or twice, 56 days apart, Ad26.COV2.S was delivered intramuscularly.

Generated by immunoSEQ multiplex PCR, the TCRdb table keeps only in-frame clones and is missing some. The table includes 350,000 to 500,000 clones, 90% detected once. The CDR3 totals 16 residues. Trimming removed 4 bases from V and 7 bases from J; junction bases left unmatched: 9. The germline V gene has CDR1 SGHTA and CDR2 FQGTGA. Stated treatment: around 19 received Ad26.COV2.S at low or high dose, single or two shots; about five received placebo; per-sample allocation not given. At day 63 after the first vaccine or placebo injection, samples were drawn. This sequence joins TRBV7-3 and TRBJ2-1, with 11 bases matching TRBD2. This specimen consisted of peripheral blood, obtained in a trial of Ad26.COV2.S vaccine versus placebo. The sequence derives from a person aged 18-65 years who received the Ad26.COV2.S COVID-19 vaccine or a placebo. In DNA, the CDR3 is TGTGCCAGCAGCTCCCGACTAGCGGGATTGGGGAATGAGCAGTTCTTC. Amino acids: CASSSRLAGLGNEQFF. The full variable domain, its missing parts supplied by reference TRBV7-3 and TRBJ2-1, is GAGVSQTPSNKVTEKGKYVELRCDPISGHTALYWYRQSLGQGPEFLIYFQGTGAADDSGLPNDRFFAVRPEGSVSTLKIQRTERGDSAVYLCASSSRLAGLGNEQFFGPGTRLTVL.